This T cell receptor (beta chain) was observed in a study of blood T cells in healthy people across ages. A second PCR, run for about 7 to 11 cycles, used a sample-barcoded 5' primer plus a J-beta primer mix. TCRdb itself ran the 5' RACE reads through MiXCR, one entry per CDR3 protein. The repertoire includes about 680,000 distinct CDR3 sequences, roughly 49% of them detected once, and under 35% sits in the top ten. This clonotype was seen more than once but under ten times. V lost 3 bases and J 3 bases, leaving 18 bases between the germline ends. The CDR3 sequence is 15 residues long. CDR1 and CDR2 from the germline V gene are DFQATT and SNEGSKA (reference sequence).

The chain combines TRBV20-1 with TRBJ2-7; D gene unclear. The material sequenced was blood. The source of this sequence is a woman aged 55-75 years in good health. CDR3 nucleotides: TGCAGTGCTAGGGGTCAGCGAAACCACGACTACGAGCAGTACTTC. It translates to CSARGQRNHDYEQYF.